The 32 T cell receptor beta chains below all came from one sample that was sequenced in a study of T-cell reconstitution after alpha-beta-depleted transplantation in children. Construction of the TCRbeta library involved unique molecular identifiers. TCRdb re-called the PCR reads with MiXCR, one entry per CDR3 protein. The top ten hold under 30% of the sample, which has about 440,000 distinct CDR3 sequences, about 45% seen once. The sequencing used PBMCs, collected before TCRalphabeta/CD19-depleted stem cell transplant. These receptors originate from a girl aged 2 to 10 with aplastic anemia, due to receive a stem cell transplant.

The genes are TRBV7-2 and TRBJ2-7; 7 bases fit TRBD2. The CDR3 length is 15 residues. CDR1 is SGHTA, CDR2 FQGNSA, per germline. After removal of 4 bases from V and 5 bases from J, the junction contained 11 bases not matched to a gene. CDR3 nucleotide sequence: TGTGCCAGCAGCTCATGGGGAGGGAGAGACGACGAGCAGTACTTC. Its translation: CASSSWGGRDDEQYF.

This clonotype occurred a few times. This chain uses TRBV4-3 with TRBJ2-3, with D unresolved. V was trimmed by 0 bases and J by 4 bases, leaving 17 bases between them. The CDR3 extends over 17 amino acids. Germline V lookup: CDR1 LGHNA, CDR2 YSLEER. The CDR3 bases are TGCGCCAGCAGCCAAGATCGCAGTACCGCCTTCCCAGATACGCAGTATTTT. It is translated as CASSQDRSTAFPDTQYF.

The chain has TRBV14 and TRBJ1-2, with 7 bases identical to TRBD1. V lost 4 bases to trimming and J lost 4 bases; unmatched junction nucleotides: 6. Germline CDR1 and CDR2: SGHDN and FVKESK. This CDR3 has 14 residues. CDR3 residues: CASSPGTAIYGYTF. In DNA, the CDR3 is TGTGCCAGCAGCCCAGGGACAGCCATCTATGGCTACACCTTC.

The gene calls are TRBV5-1 and TRBJ1-1; 7 nucleotides align to TRBD1. Germline CDR1 SGHRS, CDR2 YFSETQ. V lost 4 bases, J lost 6 bases, and 6 bases stayed unmatched. The CDR3 spans 13 residues. The CDR3, as DNA: TGCGCCAGCAGCCCGACAGGGCAGGCTGAAGCTTTCTTT. It codes for CASSPTGQAEAFF.

The genes are TRBV20-1 and TRBJ2-1; 9 nucleotides agree with TRBD2. V gave up 6 bases and J gave up 6 bases; unmatched junction bases: 6. The CDR3 runs 13 residues. The germline V gene has CDR1 DFQATT and CDR2 SNEGSKA (reference sequence). The CDR3 here is CSAKGLAFNEQFF. CDR3 nucleotide sequence: TGCAGTGCCAAGGGACTAGCTTTCAATGAGCAGTTCTTC.

There are many counts of this clonotype. The chain uses TRBV20-1 and TRBJ1-5, with 10 nucleotides matching TRBD1. The germline gives CDR1 DFQATT, CDR2 SNEGSKA (reference sequence). V shed 5 bases, J shed 0 bases, and the junction held 7 bases outside the gene matches. This CDR3 has 16 amino acids. The chain's CDR3 is CSAPRDRGLSNQPQHF. DNA of the CDR3: TGCAGTGCTCCCCGGGACAGGGGTCTTAGCAATCAGCCCCAGCATTTT.

This clonotype has at least ten counts. This chain connects TRBV20-1 to TRBJ1-1; D not resolved. With 1 base removed from V and 3 bases from J, the gap between germline ends came to 12 bases. The germline V gene has CDR1 DFQATT and CDR2 SNEGSKA (reference sequence). This CDR3 region has 14 residues. DNA for the CDR3: TGCAGTGCTAGAGGGCCCGCTTTAGACACTGAAGCTTTCTTT. Its translation is CSARGPALDTEAFF.

In its sample, this clonotype was seen many times. The chain combines TRBV7-2 with TRBJ2-7; D is undetermined. This CDR3 has 15 residues. Between the trimmed V and J ends, which lost 0 bases and 6 bases, there was a span of 15 bases. From germline, CDR1 is SGHTA and CDR2 FQGNSA. As DNA, the CDR3 is TGTGCCAGCAGCTTAGCTGGTAGGGAAGGGTCCGAGCAGTACTTC. Translation: CASSLAGREGSEQYF.

Turning to this clonotype: The junction shows a germline mismatch at one end, possibly a read error. The J gene is TRBJ2-1, the V gene TRBV20-1, with D perhaps TRBD2 (6 bases). The CDR3 covers 15 residues. The germline CDR1 and CDR2 sequences are DFQATT and SNEGSKA (reference sequence). CDR3 in amino acids: CSAQTVRDGLNGQFF. CDR3 coding DNA: TGCAGTGCTCAAACCGTGCGGGACGGCTTGAATGGGCAGTTCTTC.

V usage is TRBV2 and J usage is TRBJ2-1; 7 bases agree with TRBD2. The CDR3 loop spans 12 amino acids. Germline loops: CDR1 SNHLY, CDR2 FYNNEI. The V gene end was trimmed by 1 base and the J gene end by 12 bases; junction bases not matched to a gene: 3. CDR3 region: CASSEGRERQFF. The CDR3 nucleotides read TGTGCCAGCAGTGAAGGGCGGGAGAGGCAGTTCTTC.

This clonotype has at least ten counts. This sequence joins TRBV5-1 and TRBJ2-2, with TRBD1 matching over 8 bases. The CDR3 extends over 15 amino acids. Germline V lookup: CDR1 SGHRS, CDR2 YFSETQ. After removal of 4 bases from V and 5 bases from J, the junction contained 7 bases not matched to a gene. CDR3 in DNA: TGCGCCAGCAGCCGAGACAGGGGAGGAACCGGGGAGCTGTTTTTT. This sequence encodes CASSRDRGGTGELFF.

This clonotype was picked up many times. The chain couples TRBV12-3 or TRBV12-4 to TRBJ2-7; TRBD2 is a possible D gene (5 bases). The CDR3 runs to 12 residues. The V and J ends lost 2 bases and 3 bases respectively, with 5 bases between them. CDR3 region: CASSLRGYEQYF. The CDR3 DNA reads TGTGCCAGCAGTTTACGGGGCTACGAGCAGTACTTC.

CDR3 residues: CASSLGGALAGNEQFF. The CDR3 DNA reads as TGTGCCAGCAGCTTAGGGGGGGCCCTAGCCGGCAATGAGCAGTTCTTC. The V gene is TRBV7-9, the J gene TRBJ2-1; either TRBD1 or TRBD2 may fit D (6 bases each). CDR1 is SEHNR, CDR2 FQNEAQ, per germline (reference sequence). This CDR3 contains 16 residues. Trimming took off 1 base at V and 6 bases at J, with 16 bases between the two ends.

The sample holds a few counts of this clonotype. The J gene is TRBJ2-2, the V gene TRBV5-1; D may correspond to TRBD1 or TRBD2 (7 bases each). Germline V CDR1 and CDR2: SGHRS, YFSETQ. V lost 0 bases, J lost 4 bases, and 13 bases lay in between. This CDR3 is built from 16 residues. The CDR3 DNA follows: TGCGCCAGCAGCTTGGAGGGGGCGGGAGCCACCGGGGAGCTGTTTTTT. Residues: CASSLEGAGATGELFF.

V and J are TRBV5-1 and TRBJ2-3, with 9 bases that match TRBD2. The CDR3 loop spans 19 amino acids. V trimming: 4 bases; J trimming: 6 bases; junction bases outside the gene matches: 21. CDR1 and CDR2 (germline): SGHRS, YFSETQ. The CDR3 loop is CASSPRPGLANPRGDTQYF. The CDR3 DNA reads TGCGCCAGCAGCCCGAGACCGGGACTAGCTAATCCGAGGGGGGATACGCAGTATTTT.

This chain links TRBV7-9 with TRBJ2-1, with D perhaps TRBD1 (5 bases). This CDR3 is built from 13 residues. The V end was cut by 5 bases, the J end by 10 bases, with 15 bases between. Germline V lookup: CDR1 SEHNR, CDR2 FQNEAQ (reference sequence). The CDR3 region is CASSGLDGQEQFF. The CDR3 nucleotides read TGTGCCAGCAGCGGCCTAGATGGACAAGAGCAGTTCTTC.

This chain joins TRBV10-3 and TRBJ1-2; 8 bases align to TRBD1. Germline V gene sequence: CDR1 ENHRY, CDR2 SYGVKD. J gave up 7 bases and V 10 bases, and 8 bases lay outside the gene matches. The length of the CDR3 is 12 residues. For the CDR3, the DNA is TGTGCCACATACTCCGGGACAGGTGGCTACACCTTC. Translated: CATYSGTGGYTF.

V usage is TRBV5-1 and J usage is TRBJ1-2; D is possibly TRBD1 (5 bases). CDR3 length: 15 amino acids. V lost 4 bases and J lost 3, with 16 bases in between. Germline loops: CDR1 SGHRS, CDR2 YFSETQ. The CDR3 reads CASSLPGYQDYGYTF. In nucleotides, the CDR3 is TGCGCCAGCAGCCTCCCAGGGTACCAAGACTATGGCTACACCTTC.

The chain has TRBV7-9 and TRBJ2-7; D perhaps matches TRBD2 (5 bases). The germline CDR1 and CDR2 sequences are SEHNR and FQNEAQ (reference sequence). The V end was cut by 5 bases, the J end by 1 base, with 12 bases between. The CDR3 contains 14 residues. The CDR3 coding sequence is TGTGCCAGCAGCGAGCAAGGGAGATCCTACGAGCAGTACTTC. It specifies CASSEQGRSYEQYF. Supplemented by reference TRBV7-9 and TRBJ2-7, the full variable domain reads DTGVSQNPRHKITKRGQNVTFRCDPISEHNRLYWYRQTLGQGPEFLTYFQNEAQLEKSRLLSDRFSAERPKGSFSTLEIQRTEQGDSAMYLCASSEQGRSYEQYFGPGTRLTVT.

The chain is built from TRBV19 and TRBJ2-4; 7 positions match TRBD1. The J segment lost 0 bases and the V segment lost 4 bases, leaving 6 bases of the junction unmatched. This CDR3 has 16 amino acids. From germline, CDR1 is LNHDA and CDR2 SQIVND (reference sequence). For the CDR3, the DNA is TGTGCCAGTAGTACTAGGGGGCCCCTAGCCAAAAACATTCAGTACTTC. This encodes CASSTRGPLAKNIQYF.

For the CDR3, the DNA is TGCGCCAGCAGCTTGGAGGGCGGGAGGGCCAATGAGCAGTTCTTC. Protein sequence: CASSLEGGRANEQFF. This chain connects TRBV5-1 to TRBJ2-1; 9 nucleotides align to TRBD2. The CDR3 length is 15 residues. J gave up 6 bases and V 0 bases, and 4 bases lay outside the gene matches. Germline V CDR1 and CDR2: SGHRS, YFSETQ.

This clonotype showed up just once. The chain has TRBV6-5 and TRBJ1-6, with D uncertain. Germline V CDR1 and CDR2: MNHEY, SVGAGI. The CDR3 spans 13 residues. Trimming shortened V by 3 bases and J by 11 bases, and 11 bases separated the two germline ends. The CDR3 sequence is CASSYTGRAPLHF. The CDR3 bases are TGTGCCAGCAGTTATACCGGGAGGGCACCCCTCCACTTT.

This chain uses TRBV27 with TRBJ1-6; 10 bases match TRBD1. The germline gives CDR1 MNHEY, CDR2 SMNVEV (reference sequence). J gave up 7 bases and V 7 bases, and 7 bases lay outside the gene matches. This CDR3 spans 15 amino acids. In DNA, the CDR3 is TGTGCCAGCACCCGGACAGGGGGATTGAATTCACCCCTCCACTTT. Translation gives CASTRTGGLNSPLHF.

This chain joins TRBV6-5 and TRBJ2-1; no reliable D call. Germline CDR1 and CDR2: MNHEY and SVGAGI. The CDR3 runs 15 residues. V lost 0 bases to trimming and J lost 4 bases, with 10 bases between them. The CDR3, as DNA: TGTGCCAGCAGTTACTCGATAGTGGGGTACAATGAGCAGTTCTTC. Translating gives CASSYSIVGYNEQFF.

This clonotype appeared many times. The V and J genes are TRBV18 and TRBJ1-4; tentative D call: TRBD1 (5 bases). Looked up from germline, CDR1 is KGHSH and CDR2 is LQKENI. The CDR3 extends over 15 amino acids. V was shortened by 3 bases and J by 7 bases, with 15 bases between the two germline ends. CDR3 in DNA: TGTGCCAGCTCACCTTCAGGGCGTTCAGGTGAAAAACTGTTTTTT. This gives the protein CASSPSGRSGEKLFF.

The chain recombines TRBV20-1 with TRBJ1-2, with TRBD1 matching 8 bases. Germline V gene lookup returns CDR1 DFQATT and CDR2 SNEGSKA (reference sequence). J lost 4 bases, V lost 6 bases, and 7 bases had no gene match. The CDR3 runs 13 residues. The CDR3, as DNA: TGCAGTGCCCTTGCTCAGGGGGCCTATGGCTACACCTTC. Amino acids: CSALAQGAYGYTF.

This clonotype was observed at least ten times. The chain is built from TRBV29-1 and TRBJ2-2; possibly TRBD2 for D (5 bases). Germline CDR1 SQVTM, CDR2 ANQGSEA. The ends were cut back, 6 bases at V and 1 base at J, with 12 bases in the middle. The CDR3 contains 14 residues. CDR3 loop: CSVTGRVNTGELFF. CDR3 sequence (DNA): TGCAGCGTGACCGGGCGGGTGAACACCGGGGAGCTGTTTTTT.

The CDR3 nucleotides are TGTGCCAGCAGCCGGAGGGACATTTTGCAAGAGACCCAGTACTTC. It translates to CASSRRDILQETQYF. The rearrangement links TRBV7-8 to TRBJ2-5; D may correspond to TRBD1 or TRBD2 (6 bases each). This CDR3 is 15 amino acids long. CDR1 and CDR2 (germline): SGHVS, FQNEAQ. V lost 5 bases to trimming and J lost 2 bases, with 15 bases between them.

This clonotype is a singleton in its sample. The rearrangement joins TRBV29-1 to TRBJ1-1, with 8 bases aligning to TRBD1. The germline gives CDR1 SQVTM, CDR2 ANQGSEA. This CDR3 region has 12 residues. V gave up 7 bases and J gave up 3 bases; unmatched junction bases: 4. CDR3 nucleotides: TGCAGCGCATTGGACAGGGACACTGAAGCTTTCTTT. This encodes CSALDRDTEAFF.

The gene calls are TRBV3-1 and TRBJ2-3; the D gene is possibly TRBD2 (5 bases). This CDR3 region has 16 residues. Looked up from germline, CDR1 is LGHDT and CDR2 is YNNKEL (reference sequence). V was trimmed by 1 base and J by 6 bases, leaving 17 bases between them. CDR3 sequence (DNA): TGTGCCAGCAGCCAAGTAGGACTTTCGACTGCCGATACGCAGTATTTT. Translating gives CASSQVGLSTADTQYF.

This clonotype was recorded at least ten times. The V call is TRBV27, the J call TRBJ1-2; D gene unclear. This CDR3 contains 14 residues. The germline CDR1 and CDR2 sequences are MNHEY and SMNVEV (reference sequence). Deletions cut 1 base from V and 2 bases from J, with 8 bases between. CDR3 coding DNA: TGTGCCAGCAGTTTATTTTGGGGAAACTATGGCTACACCTTC. Translated, it gives CASSLFWGNYGYTF.

The rearrangement joins TRBV4-1 to TRBJ2-3, with D uncertain. Trimming removed 4 bases at V and 1 base at J, with 9 bases between. Germline CDR1 is MGHRA and CDR2 is YSYEKL. This CDR3 region has 14 residues. CDR3 coding DNA: TGCGCCAGCAGCCCCAAGTGGGGCACAGATACGCAGTATTTT. Its translation is CASSPKWGTDTQYF.